These T cell receptor beta chains were read from a single sample in a study of blood T cells in healthy people across ages. TCRdb redid the calling of the 5' RACE reads with MiXCR, one entry per CDR3 protein. The sample contains about 640,000 distinct CDR3 sequences, approximately 59% of which appear only once. The sequenced material came from blood. Receptors were obtained from a man in his 60s in good health. Both conserved end residues are part of each CDR3. D genes are given only for firm matches. Size is omitted from some rows. Given values are once, few, many or a class for expanded clones.

TRBV5-6	NA	TRBD1	TRBJ2-5	CASSLAPTGVRETQYF	TGTGCCAGCAGCTTGGCCCCCACAGGGGTTCGGGAGACCCAGTACTTC
TRBV6-2/TRBV6-3	NA	NA	TRBJ2-7	CASSYGEGAWYEQYF	TGTGCCAGCAGTTACGGGGAGGGGGCTTGGTACGAGCAGTACTTC
TRBV7-8	NA	NA	TRBJ2-7	CASSLGTVVYEQYF	TGTGCCAGCAGCCTCGGGACTGTGGTCTACGAGCAGTACTTC
TRBV11-2	NA	TRBD1	TRBJ2-7	CASSLDRTGGYEQYF	TGTGCCAGCAGCTTAGACAGGACAGGGGGATACGAGCAGTACTTC
TRBV2	NA	NA	TRBJ1-2	CASSVDSSYGYTF	TGTGCCAGCAGCGTGGACAGCTCCTATGGCTACACCTTC
TRBV5-1	NA	TRBD1	TRBJ1-6	CASSLWGQWNSPLHF	TGCGCCAGCAGCTTGTGGGGACAGTGGAATTCACCCCTCCACTTT
TRBV5-5	few	NA	TRBJ2-5	CASSLAWGETQYF	TGTGCCAGCAGCTTGGCCTGGGGGGAGACCCAGTACTTC
TRBV11-2	NA	TRBD2	TRBJ2-1	CASSLVTSGAAYNEQFF	TGTGCCAGCAGCTTAGTGACTAGCGGGGCTGCCTACAATGAGCAGTTCTTC
TRBV29-1	NA	NA	TRBJ1-4	CSVRDSYEKLFF	TGCAGCGTTCGAGACAGTTATGAAAAACTGTTTTTT
TRBV10-3	few	TRBD1	TRBJ1-1	CAISRDRATEAFF	TGTGCCATCAGCCGGGACAGGGCCACTGAAGCTTTCTTT
TRBV9	NA	TRBD1	TRBJ1-6	CASSVASGGNYNSPLHF	TGTGCCAGCAGCGTAGCTTCAGGGGGAAACTATAATTCACCCCTCCACTTT
TRBV2	NA	NA	TRBJ2-7	CASRGDNYNEQYF	TGTGCCAGCAGGGGGGACAACTATAACGAGCAGTACTTC
TRBV11-2	NA	TRBD1	TRBJ2-1	CASSLGGQVGPYNEQFF	TGTGCCAGCAGCTTAGGGGGACAGGTAGGCCCCTACAATGAGCAGTTCTTC
TRBV28	NA	NA	TRBJ2-1	CASRSSRGPPYNEQFF	TGTGCCAGCAGGTCGTCTCGGGGACCTCCCTACAATGAGCAGTTCTTC
TRBV5-1	NA	NA	TRBJ2-5	CASSWAWDPGETQYF	TGCGCCAGCAGCTGGGCCTGGGACCCGGGGGAGACCCAGTACTTC
TRBV20-1	few	TRBD2	TRBJ2-7	CSARAAGGPYEQYF	TGCAGTGCTAGAGCAGCGGGGGGGCCCTACGAGCAGTACTTC
TRBV18	NA	TRBD1	TRBJ1-4	CASPPQGADGEKLFF	TGTGCCAGCCCACCCCAGGGGGCAGATGGTGAAAAACTGTTTTTT
TRBV13	NA	NA	TRBJ1-2	CASSLSATGGANYGYTF	TGTGCCAGCAGCTTATCGGCCACGGGGGGCGCTAACTATGGCTACACCTTC
TRBV5-1	NA	NA	TRBJ2-5	CASSLMSEQETQYF	TGCGCCAGCAGCTTGATGTCAGAACAAGAGACCCAGTACTTC
TRBV6-2/TRBV6-3	NA	NA	TRBJ1-2	CASSTPTGTLYGYTF	TGTGCCAGCAGCACACCCACAGGGACGCTCTATGGCTACACCTTC
TRBV28	few	TRBD1	TRBJ1-1	CAARGLDTEAFF	TGTGCCGCCAGGGGGCTCGACACTGAAGCTTTCTTT
TRBV3-1	NA	NA	TRBJ2-1	CASSPHWRGGRSYNEQFF	TGTGCCAGCAGCCCCCACTGGCGCGGGGGCCGCTCCTACAATGAGCAGTTCTTC
TRBV13	NA	NA	TRBJ1-6	CASSLWQGLGSSPLHF	TGTGCCAGCAGCTTGTGGCAGGGGTTGGGATCGTCACCCCTCCACTTT
TRBV7-2	NA	NA	TRBJ1-4	CASSLMGFGEKLFF	TGTGCCAGCAGCTTGATGGGGTTTGGTGAAAAACTGTTTTTT
TRBV29-1	NA	NA	TRBJ2-1	CSVDPSSYNEQFF	TGCAGCGTTGACCCGAGCTCCTACAATGAGCAGTTCTTC
TRBV7-9	NA	NA	TRBJ1-4	CASSLSGVTNEKLFF	TGTGCCAGCAGCTTATCCGGGGTGACTAATGAAAAACTGTTTTTT
TRBV27	NA	NA	TRBJ2-2	CASSLGGAETGELFF	TGTGCCAGCAGTTTAGGGGGGGCTGAGACCGGGGAGCTGTTTTTT
TRBV6-5	NA	NA	TRBJ2-7	CASSVGLWQGGEQYF	TGTGCCAGCAGTGTGGGACTTTGGCAGGGTGGCGAGCAGTACTTC
TRBV2	NA	TRBD1	TRBJ2-4	CASRGQGGIQYF	TGTGCCAGCAGGGGACAGGGGGGCATTCAGTACTTC
TRBV6-1	NA	TRBD2	TRBJ2-7	CASSGATSGGVYEQYF	TGTGCCAGCAGTGGGGCGACTAGCGGGGGGGTCTACGAGCAGTACTTC
TRBV27	once	TRBD1	TRBJ1-2	CASRLDRDYGYTF	TGTGCCAGCAGACTCGACAGGGATTATGGCTACACCTTC
TRBV4-2	NA	TRBD1	TRBJ1-6	CASSQEGGPVSPLHF	TGTGCCAGCAGCCAGGAAGGGGGCCCGGTTTCACCCCTCCACTTT
TRBV2	few	TRBD1	TRBJ1-2	CASNQGQGGYTF	TGTGCCAGCAACCAGGGACAGGGGGGCTACACCTTC
TRBV7-9	NA	NA	TRBJ1-6	CASSSAGYSPLHF	TGTGCCAGCAGCTCTGCAGGTTATTCACCCCTCCACTTT
TRBV20-1	NA	NA	TRBJ2-7	CSAREMGTSTYEQYF	TGCAGTGCTAGAGAGATGGGGACCTCAACCTACGAGCAGTACTTC
TRBV7-2	few	TRBD1	TRBJ2-4	CASSLEGQAAGGNIQYF	TGTGCCAGCAGCTTAGAGGGACAGGCCGCTGGGGGAAACATTCAGTACTTC
TRBV5-5	NA	NA	TRBJ2-3	CASSPQGRTDTQYF	TGTGCCAGCAGCCCACAGGGCCGCACAGATACGCAGTATTTT
TRBV5-1	many	TRBD1	TRBJ2-3	CASSPGQGSDTQYF	TGTGCCAGCAGCCCCGGACAGGGTTCAGATACGCAGTATTTT
TRBV24-1	NA	NA	TRBJ2-1	CATRKYNEQFF	TGTGCCACCCGGAAGTACAATGAGCAGTTCTTC
TRBV9	NA	NA	TRBJ2-1	CASSVVNGEQFF	TGTGCCAGCAGCGTAGTTAACGGGGAGCAGTTCTTC
TRBV6-5	NA	TRBD1	TRBJ2-7	CASSPASPGQGYEQYF	TGTGCCAGCAGCCCAGCCAGCCCGGGACAGGGCTACGAGCAGTACTTC
TRBV20-1	NA	TRBD1	TRBJ2-7	CSARFGQGIPSEQYF	TGCAGTGCTAGATTTGGACAGGGCATTCCCTCCGAGCAGTACTTC
TRBV5-5	NA	TRBD2	TRBJ2-5	CASRNTPGLGEETQYF	TGTGCCAGCAGAAACACTCCGGGACTAGGAGAAGAGACCCAGTACTTC
TRBV3-1	few	NA	TRBJ2-3	CASSQVGPDTQYF	TGTGCCAGCAGCCAAGTGGGGCCAGATACGCAGTATTTT
TRBV27	NA	NA	TRBJ2-1	CASRATGSSYNEQFF	TGTGCCAGCAGAGCCACAGGGAGCTCCTACAATGAGCAGTTCTTC
TRBV5-1	NA	NA	TRBJ1-2	CASSWDTLGGYTF	TGCGCCAGCAGCTGGGACACCCTAGGCGGCTACACCTTC
TRBV5-1	NA	NA	TRBJ1-6	CASSRRDGSPLHF	TGCGCCAGCAGCCGCCGAGATGGATCACCCCTCCACTTT
TRBV15	few	NA	TRBJ1-4	CATSREARGGKKLFF	TGTGCCACCAGCAGAGAAGCTAGAGGCGGAAAAAAACTGTTTTTT
TRBV27	NA	NA	TRBJ1-1	CASSHWTLPNTEAFF	TGTGCCAGCAGCCACTGGACGCTGCCAAACACTGAAGCTTTCTTT
TRBV2	NA	NA	TRBJ2-5	CASRDEIETQYF	TGTGCCAGCAGGGACGAGATCGAGACCCAGTACTTC
TRBV5-1	few	NA	TRBJ1-6	CASSLDPGTTYNSPLHF	TGCGCCAGCAGCTTGGATCCCGGGACAACTTATAATTCACCCCTCCACTTT
TRBV3-1	NA	NA	TRBJ1-1	CASSQGVRGNTEAFF	TGTGCCAGCAGCCAGGGGGTAAGGGGGAACACTGAAGCTTTCTTT
TRBV6-5	NA	NA	TRBJ2-1	CASSYRLGNEQFF	TGTGCCAGCAGTTACCGACTTGGCAATGAGCAGTTCTTC
TRBV10-3	NA	NA	TRBJ1-3	CAIGQQGSAGNTIYF	TGTGCCATCGGCCAACAGGGATCGGCCGGAAACACCATATATTTT
TRBV9	NA	TRBD2	TRBJ2-5	CASSVAGLGYGETQYF	TGTGCCAGCAGCGTAGCGGGACTAGGGTACGGGGAGACCCAGTACTTC
TRBV5-1	many	NA	TRBJ2-5	CASSLDGSKETQYF	TGCGCCAGCAGCTTGGACGGGTCGAAAGAGACCCAGTACTTC
TRBV10-3	NA	NA	TRBJ2-1	CAISAKGAMDEQFF	TGTGCCATCAGTGCTAAGGGTGCGATGGATGAGCAGTTCTTC
TRBV6-5	once	NA	TRBJ1-2	CASSADYYGYTF	TGTGCCAGCAGTGCTGATTACTATGGCTACACCTTC
TRBV24-1	NA	TRBD2	TRBJ2-5	CATSDSRTSVRETQYF	TGTGCCACCAGTGATTCTAGAACTAGCGTGAGAGAGACCCAGTACTTC
TRBV5-1	NA	NA	TRBJ1-4	CASTKAADYNEKLFF	TGCGCCAGCACAAAGGCGGCTGACTACAATGAAAAACTGTTTTTT